The sequence of this T cell receptor (beta chain) was determined in a study of T-cell reconstitution after alpha-beta-depleted transplantation in children. Preparation of the TCRbeta library was carried out with unique molecular identifiers. One entry per CDR3 protein, called by TCRdb with MiXCR from the PCR reads. The sample includes around 71,000 distinct CDR3 sequences, 7.3% of them seen just once. V dropped 0 bases and J dropped 2 bases, with 11 bases sitting between them. The CDR3 has 15 amino acids. Germline CDR1 LGHNA, CDR2 YSLEER. Material: PBMCs from the stem cell graft donor, obtained from the stem cell graft. The source is a human donor who donated a stem cell graft to a child with acute lymphoblastic leukemia. J is TRBJ2-7 and V is TRBV4-3; no clear D gene. This CDR3 reads CASSQERTPTYEQYF. The CDR3, as DNA: TGCGCCAGCAGCCAAGAGAGGACGCCTACCTACGAGCAGTACTTC.